Sequencing of this T cell receptor (beta chain) was carried out in a study of blood T cell repertoires in COVID-19. This CDR3 has 15 amino acids. Between the trimmed V and J ends, which lost 5 bases and 4 bases, there was a span of 18 bases. CDR1 and CDR2 from the germline V gene are SEHNR and FQNEAQ (reference sequence). Libraries were prepared by immunoSEQ multiplex PCR; TCRdb keeps only in-frame clonotypes and omits some of them. The sample holds about 84,000 clones, around four fifths seen once. The sequence was collected from a man aged 80 or over with active or convalescent COVID-19. The genes are TRBV7-9 and TRBJ2-7, with D possibly TRBD1 on 5 matching bases. The specimen was peripheral blood. The CDR3 is CASSRYQDIPYEQYF. As DNA, the CDR3 is TGTGCCAGCAGCCGCTACCAGGACATCCCTTACGAGCAGTACTTC.